A single sample is the source of the 24 T cell receptor beta chains below, sequenced in a study of patients and donors after allogeneic stem cell transplantation. From the RT-PCR reads, TCRdb called clonotypes with MiXCR, one entry per CDR3 protein. The sample shows 400,000 to 500,000 distinct CDR3 sequences, under 20% of them seen only once. The sequencing input was blood, either unsorted or a sorted T cell fraction (not recorded which). The origin of the receptors is a human donor who was either an allogeneic HSCT recipient or a stem cell or donor lymphocyte infusion donor (not recorded which). It is not recorded whose cells these are; they may come from a transplant donor.

The J gene is TRBJ1-1, the V gene TRBV6-1; D gene unclear. The CDR3 is 15 residues long. The germline V gene encodes CDR1 MNHNS and CDR2 SASEGT. Trimming cost V 10 bases and J 5 bases, with 23 bases left between them. CDR3 nucleotide sequence: TGTGCCACCGTGAGGGTAGGGCCTCGGAGTACTGAAGCTTTCTTT. This sequence encodes CATVRVGPRSTEAFF.

This clonotype was counted only a few times. The rearrangement links TRBV7-2 to TRBJ2-3; the D gene is possibly TRBD2 (6 bases). Trimming stripped 6 bases from V and 7 bases from J, with 17 bases between. CDR3 length equals 14 residues. Germline CDR1 SGHTA, CDR2 FQGNSA. CDR3 sequence: CASRSRDAPYTQYF. The CDR3 region has the DNA TGTGCCAGCAGGTCGCGGGACGCTCCTTATACGCAGTATTTT.

This clonotype has only a few counts. The chain links TRBV5-1 to TRBJ2-1; tentatively, D is TRBD1 or TRBD2 (5 bases each). Germline V gene lookup returns CDR1 SGHRS and CDR2 YFSETQ. The CDR3 extends over 18 amino acids. V was shortened by 1 base and J by 0 bases, with 17 bases between the two germline ends. This CDR3 is CASSLRISGTYSYNEQFF. CDR3 nucleotides: TGCGCCAGCAGCTTGAGAATTAGTGGGACCTACTCCTACAATGAGCAGTTCTTC.

This clonotype was found a few times. V usage is TRBV27 and J usage is TRBJ1-4, with 8 positions matching TRBD1. From germline, CDR1 is MNHEY and CDR2 SMNVEV (reference sequence). This CDR3 is built from 20 residues. V was pared by 4 bases and J by 4 bases, with 20 bases of the junction left unmatched. CDR3 in amino acids: CASSSTDLRIHRGYNEKLFF. The DNA of the CDR3 is TGTGCCAGCAGTTCTACAGACCTCCGGATCCACAGGGGGTATAATGAAAAACTGTTTTTT.

This clonotype has only a few counts. This rearrangement joins TRBV9 to TRBJ2-7, with a possible D match to TRBD1 (5 bases). The V gene lost 0 bases and the J gene lost 2 bases, with 9 bases spanning the gap. The CDR3 totals 14 residues. Germline CDR1 and CDR2: SGDLS and YYNGEE. CDR3 sequence: CASSVDQGTYEQYF. The CDR3, as DNA: TGTGCCAGCAGCGTAGACCAGGGAACCTACGAGCAGTACTTC.

The CDR3 region has the DNA TGTGCCAGCAGTTTGCGGGCTAGCGGGATATTTGGGGCCAACGTCCTGACTTTC. This translates into CASSLRASGIFGANVLTF. This chain links TRBV27 with TRBJ2-6; the match to TRBD2 covers 9 bases. The V and J ends lost 3 bases and 3 bases, in that order; junction bases with no gene match: 9. CDR3 length equals 18 residues. Germline V gene lookup returns CDR1 MNHEY and CDR2 SMNVEV (reference sequence).

This clonotype was seen a handful of times. The chain employs TRBV11-2 and TRBJ2-7; TRBD1 aligns across 9 bases. With V trimmed by 5 bases and J by 6 bases, 8 bases remained unmatched. The CDR3 runs 14 residues. CDR1 is SGHAT, CDR2 FQNNGV, per germline. Here the CDR3 DNA reads TGTGCCAGCAGCGCCGGGACAGGGTGGGTCGAGCAGTACTTC. Protein: CASSAGTGWVEQYF.

This clonotype was detected many times. The chain carries TRBV4-1 and TRBJ2-1; D is unresolved. There are 15 residues in the CDR3. The V end lost 1 base, the J end lost 5 bases, and 12 bases lay between the germline ends. The germline V gene encodes CDR1 MGHRA and CDR2 YSYEKL. Here the CDR3 reads CASSQGARTDNEQFF. CDR3 in DNA: TGCGCCAGCAGCCAAGGGGCTAGGACGGACAATGAGCAGTTCTTC.

Only a few counts were recorded for this clonotype. This sequence joins TRBV4-2 and TRBJ2-5; D is uncertain. This CDR3 is 14 amino acids long. V was cut by 0 bases and J by 0 bases, with 5 bases left in between. Germline CDR1 LGHNA, CDR2 YNFKEQ. CDR3 region: CASSQEGYQETQYF. The CDR3 coding sequence is TGTGCCAGCAGCCAAGAGGGTTACCAAGAGACCCAGTACTTC.

This clonotype was detected a few times. The chain employs TRBV7-8 and TRBJ1-1, with 7 nucleotides matching TRBD1. The CDR3 runs to 16 residues. The germline gives CDR1 SGHVS, CDR2 FQNEAQ. The V and J ends lost 5 bases and 0 bases, in that order; junction bases with no gene match: 9. The CDR3 reads CASSEPGQNLNTEAFF. In DNA, the CDR3 is TGTGCCAGCAGCGAACCGGGACAGAATTTGAACACTGAAGCTTTCTTT.

This clonotype was observed at least ten times. The chain recombines TRBV12-3 or TRBV12-4 with TRBJ2-7; no definite D call. CDR3 length: 12 residues. Trimming cost V 1 base and J 2 bases, with 3 bases left between them. The CDR3: CASSLVPYEQYF. The CDR3 region has the DNA TGTGCCAGCAGTTTAGTGCCCTACGAGCAGTACTTC.

This clonotype was seen only a few times. The gene calls are TRBV6-5 and TRBJ2-2, with D possibly being TRBD2 (6 bases). Trimming removed 2 bases at V and 1 base at J, with 8 bases between. Germline CDR1 and CDR2: MNHEY and SVGAGI. This CDR3 spans 15 amino acids. Here the CDR3 DNA reads TGTGCCAGCAGTTACGGCGGGAAGAACACCGGGGAGCTGTTTTTT. Translation: CASSYGGKNTGELFF.

The chain combines TRBV24-1 with TRBJ2-2; a possible D gene is TRBD1 (6 bases). Germline CDR1 is KGHDR and CDR2 is SFDVKD. The V gene lost 3 bases and the J gene lost 11 bases, with 15 bases spanning the gap. This CDR3 is 14 amino acids long. CDR3 in amino acids: CATSDRTARGELFF. The CDR3 DNA follows: TGTGCCACCAGTGATCGGACAGCCCGTGGTGAGCTGTTTTTT.

The rearrangement joins TRBV4-1 to TRBJ2-5; 7 bases map to TRBD1. The CDR3 runs to 15 residues. Unmatched junction bases numbered 10, after V lost 4 bases and J lost 5 bases. The germline gives CDR1 MGHRA, CDR2 YSYEKL. The CDR3 sequence: CASSPNNRGRETQYF. The CDR3 DNA reads TGCGCCAGCAGCCCAAACAATAGGGGGCGGGAGACCCAGTACTTC.

V and J are TRBV2 and TRBJ2-7, with 8 nucleotides matching TRBD1. The trim removed 2 bases at V and 1 base at J, leaving 4 bases unmatched. This CDR3 spans 15 amino acids. Germline V CDR1 and CDR2: SNHLY, FYNNEI. CDR3 DNA sequence: TGTGCCAGCAGTGAACGTCGGACAGGGTCCTACGAGCAGTACTTC. It is translated as CASSERRTGSYEQYF. The whole variable domain, filled in from reference TRBV2 and TRBJ2-7, reads EPEVTQTPSHQVTQMGQEVILRCVPISNHLYFYWYRQILGQKVEFLVSFYNNEISEKSEIFDDQFSVERPDGSNFTLKIRSTKLEDSAMYFCASSERRTGSYEQYFGPGTRLTVT.

In its sample, this clonotype was seen many times. This chain connects TRBV4-2 to TRBJ1-2; D is unresolved. Trimming took off 3 bases at V and 8 bases at J, with 10 bases between the two ends. This CDR3 spans 12 amino acids. Germline CDR1 reads LGHNA; CDR2 reads YNFKEQ. CDR3 DNA: TGTGCCAGCAGCCACCCCGGACTCGGCTACACCTTC. Amino acid sequence: CASSHPGLGYTF.

This clonotype showed up just a few times. The chain combines TRBV28 with TRBJ2-3; D remains ambiguous. The assigned J gene may be wrong: the sequence end matches TRBJ1-5 better. The CDR3 length is 12 residues. In germline, CDR1 is MDHEN, CDR2 SYDVKM. CDR3 in DNA: TGTGCCAGCAGCCAGCGCACAGATACGCAGCATTTT. This codes for CASSQRTDTQHF.

The chain uses TRBV20-1 and TRBJ2-3; 8 positions agree with TRBD2. This CDR3 is built from 13 residues. V trimming: 3 bases; J trimming: 1 base; junction bases outside the gene matches: 0. Germline CDR1 DFQATT, CDR2 SNEGSKA (reference sequence). CDR3 sequence: CSASGGGTDTQYF. CDR3 DNA sequence: TGCAGTGCTAGCGGGGGGGGCACAGATACGCAGTATTTT.

This clonotype was detected a few times. CDR3 sequence (DNA): TGTGCCAGCAGCTTACTTACAGGGATGGAAGAGACCCAGTACTTC. Translated, it gives CASSLLTGMEETQYF. J is TRBJ2-5 and V is TRBV7-9; D might be TRBD1 (6 bases). This CDR3 is 15 amino acids long. Trimming left V 2 bases short and J 3 bases short, with 13 bases between. Germline loops: CDR1 SEHNR, CDR2 FQNEAQ (reference sequence).

A few counts support this clonotype. V and J are TRBV12-3 or TRBV12-4 and TRBJ2-7; a weak D match, TRBD1 (6 bases). Trimming took off 5 bases at V and 1 base at J, with 12 bases between the two ends. The CDR3 consists of 14 residues. The CDR3 region is CASSRDRISYEQYF. The CDR3 region has the DNA TGTGCCAGCAGTCGCGACAGGATATCCTACGAGCAGTACTTC.

The chain recombines TRBV6-5 with TRBJ2-7, with a possible D match to TRBD2 (5 bases). The germline V and J ends were trimmed by 7 bases and 6 bases, with 10 bases remaining between them. CDR1 and CDR2 (germline): MNHEY, SVGAGI. The CDR3 loop spans 11 amino acids. The DNA of the CDR3 is TGTGCCAGCACCGGACTTGCCGAGCAGTACTTC. Its protein product is CASTGLAEQYF.

This clonotype was detected a few times. The chain carries TRBV9 and TRBJ2-5, with a weak D call TRBD2 (6 bases). From germline, CDR1 is SGDLS and CDR2 YYNGEE. The CDR3 is 13 amino acids. V lost 4 bases and J 9 bases, leaving 16 bases between the germline ends. The CDR3 DNA reads TGTGCCAGCAGCCTAACCCCGTGGGGGGCCCAGTACTTC. It specifies CASSLTPWGAQYF.

This chain links TRBV20-1 with TRBJ1-2, with D tentatively TRBD1 (5 bases). In germline, CDR1 is DFQATT, CDR2 SNEGSKA (reference sequence). Trimming took off 3 bases at V and 4 bases at J, with 12 bases between the two ends. This CDR3 has 13 amino acids. Here the CDR3 DNA reads TGCAGTGCTAGGCCCCCCGGGGGCTATGGCTACACCTTC. Protein: CSARPPGGYGYTF.

This chain connects TRBV7-2 to TRBJ2-2, with unresolved D. Trimming took 2 bases from V and 4 from J, leaving 11 bases between them. Germline V lookup: CDR1 SGHTA, CDR2 FQGNSA. CDR3 length: 15 amino acids. CDR3 region: CASSLLAGATGELFF. CDR3 DNA: TGTGCCAGCAGCTTACTCGCCGGCGCCACCGGGGAGCTGTTTTTT.